Shown below are 10 T cell receptor beta chains from a single sample sequenced in a study of shared clonotypes between healthy human individuals. Sequenced by immunoSEQ multiplex PCR; TCRdb stores in-frame clones only, minus some. The sample gives about a million clones, about 70% of which show up once; roughly 1.5% is in the top ten. Sequences were obtained from memory CD4+ T cells sorted from blood. Specified subset: CD45RA-negative fraction. The receptors were sampled from a man aged 18 to 35 in good health.

The chain recombines TRBV5-1 with TRBJ1-2; 9 bases map to TRBD1. In germline, CDR1 is SGHRS, CDR2 YFSETQ. With V trimmed by 2 bases and J by 8 bases, 16 bases remained unmatched. The CDR3 is 17 amino acids. CDR3 sequence (DNA): TGCGCCAGCAGCTTTAGCGGACAGGGGCAGGTTACGGGAGGCTACACCTTC. It yields the protein CASSFSGQGQVTGGYTF. Based on the CDR3 plus reference TRBV5-1 and TRBJ1-2, the full variable domain is KAGVTQTPRYLIKTRGQQVTLSCSPISGHRSVSWYQQTPGQGLQFLFEYFSETQRNKGNFPGRFSGRQFSNSRSEMNVSTLELGDSALYLCASSFSGQGQVTGGYTFGSGTRLTVV.

The CDR3 region is CAWSADRTVSGNTIYF. The CDR3 DNA follows: TGTGCCTGGAGTGCCGATCGGACCGTCTCTGGAAACACCATATATTTT. The chain couples TRBV30 to TRBJ1-3; no clear D gene. This CDR3 has 16 amino acids. Trimming removed 1 base at V and 0 bases at J, with 13 bases between. CDR1 is GTSNPN, CDR2 SVGIG, per germline (reference sequence).

This clone was seen only once. The chain links TRBV2 to TRBJ2-7; 10 bases are shared with TRBD1. CDR3 size: 15 residues. V shed 1 base, J shed 2 bases, and the junction held 2 bases outside the gene matches. Germline CDR1 reads SNHLY; CDR2 reads FYNNEI. The CDR3 spells CASSEGTGGAYEQYF. CDR3 bases: TGTGCCAGCAGTGAAGGGACAGGGGGGGCCTACGAGCAGTACTTC.

V usage is TRBV6-1 and J usage is TRBJ2-3; possibly TRBD1 or TRBD2 for D (5 bases each). The length of the CDR3 is 15 residues. From germline, CDR1 is MNHNS and CDR2 SASEGT. The ends were cut back, 5 bases at V and 1 base at J, with 13 bases in the middle. For the CDR3, the DNA is TGTGCCAGCAGTCCCCGGGACCTCGGCACAGATACGCAGTATTTT. This codes for CASSPRDLGTDTQYF.

The rearrangement uses TRBV6-1 and TRBJ1-5; 8 bases line up with TRBD1. CDR1 and CDR2 (germline): MNHNS, SASEGT. V lost 5 bases, J lost 0 bases, and 3 bases stayed unmatched. The CDR3 spans 15 residues. DNA of the CDR3: TGTGCCAGCAGTCCTACAGGGGGTAGCAATCAGCCCCAGCATTTT. It translates to CASSPTGGSNQPQHF.

The chain links TRBV6-5 to TRBJ1-2; no clear D. This CDR3 contains 13 residues. The ends were cut back, 2 bases at V and 3 bases at J, with 7 bases in the middle. The V gene's germline CDR1 is MNHEY and CDR2 SVGAGI. In DNA form, the CDR3 reads TGTGCCAGCAGTTACAGGGCGCACTATGGCTACACCTTC. This sequence encodes CASSYRAHYGYTF.

This chain joins TRBV5-1 and TRBJ2-3; 10 nucleotides line up with TRBD2. This CDR3 region has 15 residues. J lost 0 bases, V lost 6 bases, and 4 bases had no gene match. Germline CDR1 is SGHRS and CDR2 is YFSETQ. The CDR3, as DNA: TGCGCCAGCAAACTAGCGGGGCGGAGCACAGATACGCAGTATTTT. It is translated as CASKLAGRSTDTQYF.

The V gene is TRBV11-2, the J gene TRBJ2-7, with 7 bases fitting TRBD1. Trimming at V came to 5 bases and at J to 2 bases, leaving 9 bases not matched to a gene. Germline loops: CDR1 SGHAT, CDR2 FQNNGV. The CDR3 is made up of 15 amino acids. Here the CDR3 DNA reads TGTGCCAGCAGCCTAACCGGGACAGCACCCTACGAGCAGTACTTC. It codes for CASSLTGTAPYEQYF.

The chain has TRBV27 and TRBJ1-6; 10 bases match TRBD1. Germline CDR1 is MNHEY and CDR2 is SMNVEV (reference sequence). The CDR3 is 15 residues long. The junction had 4 bases not matched to a gene; V was cut back by 6 bases and J by 5 bases. The DNA of the CDR3 is TGTGCCAGCAGGTCGGGACAGGGGAATAATTCACCCCTCCACTTT. Its translation: CASRSGQGNNSPLHF.

The gene calls are TRBV7-8 and TRBJ1-1; tentative D call: TRBD1 (5 bases). This CDR3 comprises 15 residues. The germline V gene has CDR1 SGHVS and CDR2 FQNEAQ. V was pared by 5 bases and J by 1 base, with 14 bases between. The CDR3 here is CASSKSGTPNTEAFF. CDR3 DNA: TGTGCCAGCAGCAAGTCCGGGACCCCGAACACTGAAGCTTTCTTT.